The rows below give T cell receptor beta chains drawn from one sample of a study of blood T cell repertoires in COVID-19. Measured with immunoSEQ multiplex PCR; TCRdb has only the in-frame clones, and not every one. Of some 250,000 clones detected, more than 70% appear once; the ten largest clones hold 9% to 15%. The material sequenced was peripheral blood. All receptors come from a man older than 75 with acute or convalescent COVID-19. The conserved cysteine and the conserved F or W are not part of the CDR3 here. A D gene is named only where the DNA matches it firmly.

d_call	v_call	j_call	cdr3_aa
NA	TRBV28	TRBJ1-6	ASSFLGVRSPLH
TRBD2	TRBV4-1	TRBJ2-1	ASSQDGAGGYNEQF
TRBD1	TRBV7-9	TRBJ2-7	ASSPLGQGTGEQY
NA	TRBV2	TRBJ1-6	ASVAGRNNSPLH
NA	TRBV10-3	TRBJ1-2	AISESGATYGYT
TRBD1	TRBV6-4	TRBJ1-2	ASSASGQGAEGYT
TRBD1	TRBV5-6	TRBJ1-3	ASSPRGQGTLSGNTIY
TRBD1	TRBV6-4	TRBJ1-1	ASSDSTGAF
NA	TRBV19	TRBJ2-2	ASSIRTTNTGELF
NA	TRBV5-1	TRBJ2-7	ASSLSPSVSYEQY
NA	TRBV19	TRBJ1-1	ASSIGGNTEAF
NA	TRBV2	TRBJ1-1	ASSGSRTEAF
TRBD2	TRBV28	TRBJ2-3	ASSPGTGGGTDTQY
NA	TRBV9	TRBJ2-6	ASSVGQGTGANVLT
NA	TRBV5-1	TRBJ1-1	ASSLAPRDTEAF
TRBD1	TRBV6-2/TRBV6-3	TRBJ1-2	ASSSTRGLGYT
NA	TRBV2	TRBJ1-1	ASCLQGLNTEAF
NA	TRBV7-9	TRBJ2-7	ATRGGHHYEQY
TRBD1	TRBV4-2	TRBJ1-1	ASSPQGALAEAF
NA	TRBV6-5	TRBJ2-1	ASKGTPGNEQF
NA	TRBV5-1	TRBJ2-3	ASSFGPGLTDTQY
TRBD1	TRBV28	TRBJ2-7	ASRRQGAYEQY
NA	TRBV3-1/TRBV3-2	TRBJ1-3	ASSPRVQAGNTIY
TRBD2	TRBV5-1	TRBJ2-1	ASSWPASGSHNEQF
NA	TRBV11-2	TRBJ2-7	ASSFSQGSAEQY
NA	TRBV5-4	TRBJ2-1	ASSGEGERGNEQF
TRBD2	TRBV4-2	TRBJ2-5	ASSPTSGGKQETQY
TRBD1	TRBV6-5	TRBJ1-2	ASRLQGVAGGYT
NA	TRBV18	TRBJ1-2	ASSPPRQLTNYGYT
TRBD2	TRBV2	TRBJ2-7	ASSVLAGGEQY
TRBD2	TRBV6-1	TRBJ2-7	ASSEAGAGATYEQY
NA	TRBV5-6	TRBJ1-5	ASSRRRENQPQH
TRBD1	TRBV5-4	TRBJ1-2	ASSTGQGALWGYT
TRBD2	TRBV4-1	TRBJ2-2	ASSPPAGANTGELF
TRBD1	TRBV28	TRBJ2-7	ASSFATGSLYEQY
NA	TRBV2	TRBJ2-1	ASSENGGLNNEQF
TRBD1	TRBV28	TRBJ2-3	ASSGDREDTQY
TRBD2	TRBV5-1	TRBJ2-2	ASSLAGLAANTGELF
NA	TRBV5-1	TRBJ1-1	ASSLVAGSWEAF
NA	TRBV7-8	TRBJ2-3	ASSLASGTLTDTQY
NA	TRBV19	TRBJ2-5	ASSGRGETQY
NA	TRBV24-1	TRBJ1-2	ATSGGVTHYGYT